Listed below are T cell receptor beta chains from one sample, sequenced in a study of shared clonotypes between healthy human individuals. The method was immunoSEQ multiplex PCR; TCRdb's version includes in-frame clones alone and lacks a portion of them. The table has about 2 million clones, 95% seen once. The material sequenced was naive CD4+ T cells sorted from blood. The receptors originated from a man in his late teens or twenties in good health. Each CDR3 is given with its conserved first and last residue. The D gene is left open where the match is weak. For some rows the clone size is stated as once, few or many, or as a class when expanded; others skip it.

D gene	clone size	V gene	J gene	CDR3 protein	CDR3 DNA
.	.	TRBV19	TRBJ1-6	CASSTGQFLGSPLHF	TGTGCCAGTAGTACAGGACAGTTCTTAGGGTCACCCCTCCACTTT
TRBD2	.	TRBV7-2	TRBJ2-7	CASSSLAGVSYEQYF	TGTGCCAGCAGCTCTTTAGCGGGAGTCTCATACGAGCAGTACTTC
.	.	TRBV10-3	TRBJ1-1	CAISEGRGDEAFF	TGTGCCATCAGTGAGGGCCGAGGGGATGAAGCTTTCTTT
.	.	TRBV2	TRBJ1-2	CASGEGGQGHGYTF	TGTGCCAGCGGTGAAGGGGGGCAGGGCCATGGCTACACCTTC
.	.	TRBV10-1	TRBJ2-5	CASAPGAGTQYF	TGCGCCAGCGCCCCGGGGGCTGGGACCCAGTACTTC
TRBD1	.	TRBV19	TRBJ1-6	CASSRQGGNSPLHF	TGTGCCAGTAGTAGACAGGGGGGCAATTCACCCCTCCACTTT
TRBD1	.	TRBV7-9	TRBJ1-6	CASSLLRDRGYSPLHF	TGTGCCAGCAGCTTGCTCCGGGACAGGGGTTATTCACCCCTCCACTTT
.	.	TRBV2	TRBJ2-5	CASRPTGRGETQYF	TGTGCCAGCAGGCCCACCGGGCGGGGAGAGACCCAGTACTTC
TRBD1	.	TRBV10-3	TRBJ1-5	CAISPGQGNQPQHF	TGTGCCATCAGTCCCGGACAGGGCAATCAGCCCCAGCATTTT
TRBD2	once	TRBV6-5	TRBJ2-1	CATRIAGGSYNEQFF	TGTGCCACCCGAATAGCGGGGGGTTCCTACAATGAGCAGTTCTTC
TRBD1	.	TRBV19	TRBJ1-3	CASSIRTGGSTIYF	TGTGCCAGTAGTATTCGGACAGGGGGAAGCACCATATATTTT
.	.	TRBV1	TRBJ2-3	CTNPLAGKDTQYF	TGCACCAACCCACTAGCGGGAAAAGATACGCAGTATTTT
TRBD1	.	TRBV27	TRBJ2-3	CASSLPGQGVADTQYF	TGTGCCAGCAGTTTACCCGGACAGGGGGTCGCAGATACGCAGTATTTT
TRBD2	few	TRBV27	TRBJ2-5	CASSPNSGGETQYF	TGTGCCAGCAGTCCCAATAGCGGGGGGGAGACCCAGTACTTC
.	.	TRBV27	TRBJ1-2	CASRASTDGYTF	TGTGCCAGCAGGGCCTCGACGGATGGCTACACCTTC
.	once	TRBV6-6	TRBJ2-3	CASRPQGGVADTQYF	TGTGCCAGCAGGCCCCAGGGGGGGGTCGCAGATACGCAGTATTTT
.	.	TRBV4-1	TRBJ2-7	CASSAFGGGPPGEQYF	TGCGCCAGCAGCGCCTTCGGGGGCGGCCCCCCGGGGGAGCAGTACTTC
.	.	TRBV2	TRBJ1-5	CASSEGNRENQPQHF	TGTGCCAGCAGTGAAGGTAACAGGGAAAATCAGCCCCAGCATTTT
TRBD2	.	TRBV7-9	TRBJ2-5	CASSLKGLAEETQYF	TGTGCCAGCAGCTTAAAGGGGCTAGCGGAAGAGACCCAGTACTTC
.	.	TRBV7-9	TRBJ1-6	CASSLATDSSPLHF	TGTGCCAGCAGCTTAGCAACGGACAGTTCACCCCTCCACTTT
.	.	TRBV25-1	TRBJ2-2	CASQNIRDSGTGELFF	TGTGCCAGCCAAAATATCCGGGATTCGGGCACCGGGGAGCTGTTTTTT
.	.	TRBV5-1	TRBJ1-6	CASSLLGGGSPLHF	TGCGCCAGCAGCTTGTTGGGGGGAGGATCACCCCTCCACTTT
.	.	TRBV19	TRBJ2-2	CASTPRGRGNTGELFF	TGTGCCAGTACCCCGCGGGGCAGGGGGAACACCGGGGAGCTGTTTTTT
.	.	TRBV18	TRBJ1-2	CASSPRTDSNYGYTF	TGTGCCAGCTCACCCCGGACAGACTCTAACTATGGCTACACCTTC
.	.	TRBV5-1	TRBJ2-3	CASSPSADTQYF	TGCGCCAGCAGCCCCTCCGCGGATACGCAGTATTTT
TRBD2	.	TRBV5-1	TRBJ2-5	CASSYLAGEQETQYF	TGCGCCAGCAGCTATCTAGCGGGGGAACAAGAGACCCAGTACTTC
.	.	TRBV10-1	TRBJ2-2	CASRPGHNTGELFF	TGCGCCAGCAGACCGGGACACAACACCGGGGAGCTGTTTTTT
.	.	TRBV29-1	TRBJ2-5	CSVGRPQETQYF	TGCAGCGTTGGCAGGCCACAGGAGACCCAGTACTTC
.	.	TRBV5-4	TRBJ2-7	CASRLTGTPEQYF	TGTGCCAGCAGACTTACAGGGACGCCCGAGCAGTACTTC
.	.	TRBV18	TRBJ2-1	CASSPRGSIYNEQFF	TGTGCCAGCTCACCCCGGGGTAGCATCTACAATGAGCAGTTCTTC
.	.	TRBV6-5	TRBJ1-1	CASSPEKSLNTEAFF	TGTGCCAGCAGTCCCGAAAAGTCCTTGAACACTGAAGCTTTCTTT
.	.	TRBV6-4	TRBJ2-2	CASSRHPVQGSSTGELFF	TGTGCCAGCAGTAGACACCCCGTCCAGGGGTCGAGCACCGGGGAGCTGTTTTTT
.	.	TRBV6-5	TRBJ2-7	CASSSQGNEQYF	TGTGCCAGCAGTTCCCAGGGTAACGAGCAGTACTTC
.	.	TRBV6-4	TRBJ1-6	CASSESLNSPLHF	TGTGCCAGCAGTGAGTCCCTTAATTCACCCCTCCACTTT
.	.	TRBV10-2	TRBJ1-4	CASSPGAANEKLFF	TGCGCCAGCAGCCCAGGGGCGGCTAATGAAAAACTGTTTTTT
.	.	TRBV5-1	TRBJ2-5	CASSLVGNQAETQYF	TGCGCCAGCAGCTTGGTTGGGAATCAGGCGGAGACCCAGTACTTC
TRBD2	once	TRBV30	TRBJ2-7	CAWSSVRRGVYEQYF	TGTGCCTGGAGTAGCGTGAGGCGGGGGGTATACGAGCAGTACTTC
TRBD1	.	TRBV7-9	TRBJ1-1	CASSPRAGQGAGDTEAFF	TGTGCCAGCAGTCCTCGTGCGGGACAGGGGGCTGGGGACACTGAAGCTTTCTTT
.	.	TRBV30	TRBJ1-2	CAWSVRGASHGYTF	TGTGCCTGGAGTGTAAGGGGGGCGTCCCATGGCTACACCTTC
TRBD2	.	TRBV7-2	TRBJ2-2	CASSLAGTSGAGELFF	TGTGCCAGCAGCTTAGCGGGGACTAGCGGCGCCGGGGAGCTGTTTTTT
.	once	TRBV9	TRBJ2-5	CASSAGLEETQYF	TGTGCCAGCAGCGCGGGACTCGAAGAGACCCAGTACTTC